This is a list of T cell receptor beta chains from one sample in a study of shared clonotypes between healthy human individuals. Measured with immunoSEQ multiplex PCR; TCRdb has only the in-frame clones, and not every one. The table lists about 590,000 clones, around 95% of them singletons. The source material was naive CD8+ T cells sorted from blood. These receptor sequences come from a woman aged 25-40 years in good health. CDR3s include the opening cysteine and the closing phenylalanine or tryptophan. A D gene is named only where the DNA matches it firmly. Clone size, where shown, is once, few, many, or a class for clones that have expanded.

v_call: TRBV6-5; j_call: TRBJ2-7; cdr3_length: 15; d_call: -; clone_size: once; cdr3_aa: CASRDIEGVRYEQYF; cdr3_nt: TGTGCCAGCAGAGATATAGAGGGAGTACGGTACGAGCAGTACTTC
v_call: TRBV5-4; j_call: TRBJ2-5; cdr3_length: 13; d_call: TRBD2; clone_size: once; cdr3_aa: CASSNGLEETQYF; cdr3_nt: TGTGCCAGCAGCAACGGACTAGAAGAGACCCAGTACTTC
v_call: TRBV2; j_call: TRBJ2-5; cdr3_length: 16; d_call: TRBD2; clone_size: -; cdr3_aa: CASSDSLAGVGETQYF; cdr3_nt: TGTGCCAGCAGTGATTCTTTAGCGGGAGTTGGGGAGACCCAGTACTTC
v_call: TRBV28; j_call: TRBJ1-1; cdr3_length: 13; d_call: -; clone_size: -; cdr3_aa: CASLEGMNTEAFF; cdr3_nt: TGTGCCAGCCTTGAGGGCATGAACACTGAAGCTTTCTTT
v_call: TRBV27; j_call: TRBJ2-3; cdr3_length: 14; d_call: TRBD1; clone_size: -; cdr3_aa: CASSSGQERGTQYF; cdr3_nt: TGTGCCAGCAGTTCAGGACAGGAGCGTGGCACGCAGTATTTT
v_call: TRBV4-1; j_call: TRBJ2-5; cdr3_length: 15; d_call: TRBD2; clone_size: -; cdr3_aa: CASSLNSGGGKTQYF; cdr3_nt: TGCGCCAGCAGCCTTAACTCGGGAGGTGGAAAGACCCAGTACTTC
v_call: TRBV5-4; j_call: TRBJ2-3; cdr3_length: 16; d_call: TRBD2; clone_size: -; cdr3_aa: CASSSGTSGSTDTQYF; cdr3_nt: TGTGCCAGCAGCTCCGGGACTAGCGGGAGCACAGATACGCAGTATTTT
v_call: TRBV27; j_call: TRBJ1-2; cdr3_length: 15; d_call: TRBD1; clone_size: -; cdr3_aa: CASQAGTGKRGGYTF; cdr3_nt: TGTGCCAGCCAAGCCGGGACAGGGAAGAGGGGTGGCTACACCTTC
v_call: TRBV13; j_call: TRBJ2-1; cdr3_length: 16; d_call: TRBD2; clone_size: -; cdr3_aa: CASSLPGLAGPREQFF; cdr3_nt: TGTGCCAGCAGCTTACCGGGACTAGCGGGCCCACGGGAGCAGTTCTTC
v_call: TRBV27; j_call: TRBJ2-5; cdr3_length: 16; d_call: TRBD2; clone_size: -; cdr3_aa: CASSIRTSEVGETQYF; cdr3_nt: TGTGCCAGCAGTATCCGAACTAGCGAGGTAGGAGAGACCCAGTACTTC
v_call: TRBV6-4; j_call: TRBJ1-5; cdr3_length: 13; d_call: -; clone_size: -; cdr3_aa: CASSRYLNQPQHF; cdr3_nt: TGTGCCAGCAGTCGTTATTTAAATCAGCCCCAGCATTTT
v_call: TRBV4-1; j_call: TRBJ1-2; cdr3_length: 11; d_call: -; clone_size: -; cdr3_aa: CASSLGYGYTF; cdr3_nt: TGCGCCAGCAGCCTCGGCTATGGCTACACCTTC
v_call: TRBV9; j_call: TRBJ1-1; cdr3_length: 12; d_call: -; clone_size: -; cdr3_aa: CASSASGTEAFF; cdr3_nt: TGTGCCAGCAGCGCCTCCGGCACTGAAGCTTTCTTT
v_call: TRBV27; j_call: TRBJ2-2; cdr3_length: 13; d_call: -; clone_size: -; cdr3_aa: CASRTLGAGELFF; cdr3_nt: TGTGCCAGCAGAACGCTGGGGGCCGGGGAGCTGTTTTTT
v_call: TRBV6-6; j_call: TRBJ1-5; cdr3_length: 9; d_call: -; clone_size: -; cdr3_aa: CASGQPQHF; cdr3_nt: TGTGCCAGCGGGCAGCCCCAGCATTTT
v_call: TRBV9; j_call: TRBJ1-2; cdr3_length: 15; d_call: -; clone_size: once; cdr3_aa: CASSGWDGPNYGYTF; cdr3_nt: TGTGCCAGCAGCGGATGGGACGGTCCAAACTATGGCTACACCTTC
v_call: TRBV5-1; j_call: TRBJ2-7; cdr3_length: 15; d_call: TRBD1; clone_size: -; cdr3_aa: CASSLTGQAAYEQYF; cdr3_nt: TGCGCCAGCAGCTTGACAGGACAGGCAGCCTACGAGCAGTACTTC
v_call: TRBV28; j_call: TRBJ2-7; cdr3_length: 13; d_call: -; clone_size: -; cdr3_aa: CASSILPDSEQYF; cdr3_nt: TGTGCCAGCAGTATCCTTCCGGACTCCGAGCAGTACTTC
v_call: TRBV5-4; j_call: TRBJ2-7; cdr3_length: 15; d_call: TRBD2; clone_size: -; cdr3_aa: CASSAGTSGSYEQYF; cdr3_nt: TGTGCCAGCAGCGCAGGGACTAGCGGATCCTACGAGCAGTACTTC
v_call: TRBV27; j_call: TRBJ2-1; cdr3_length: 12; d_call: -; clone_size: few; cdr3_aa: CASSTSYNEQFF; cdr3_nt: TGTGCCAGCAGTACATCGTACAATGAGCAGTTCTTC
v_call: TRBV27; j_call: TRBJ2-2; cdr3_length: 13; d_call: -; clone_size: -; cdr3_aa: CASKSGWTGELFF; cdr3_nt: TGTGCCAGCAAGTCAGGGTGGACCGGGGAGCTGTTTTTT
v_call: TRBV5-1; j_call: TRBJ2-7; cdr3_length: 18; d_call: TRBD1; clone_size: -; cdr3_aa: CASSPLVPGRGRTYEQYF; cdr3_nt: TGCGCCAGCAGCCCCCTTGTCCCTGGCAGGGGGAGAACCTACGAGCAGTACTTC
v_call: TRBV7-7; j_call: TRBJ1-2; cdr3_length: 13; d_call: -; clone_size: once; cdr3_aa: CASSLIQVYGYTF; cdr3_nt: TGTGCCAGCAGCTTAATACAGGTATATGGCTACACCTTC
v_call: TRBV7-9; j_call: TRBJ2-7; cdr3_length: 15; d_call: -; clone_size: -; cdr3_aa: CASSLDWAGMGEQYF; cdr3_nt: TGTGCCAGCAGCTTAGATTGGGCCGGTATGGGCGAGCAGTACTTC
v_call: TRBV11-2; j_call: TRBJ2-5; cdr3_length: 14; d_call: -; clone_size: once; cdr3_aa: CASSPFRRMETQYF; cdr3_nt: TGTGCCAGCAGCCCCTTCCGGCGCATGGAGACCCAGTACTTC
v_call: TRBV9; j_call: TRBJ1-4; cdr3_length: 15; d_call: -; clone_size: -; cdr3_aa: CASSGWGATNEKLFF; cdr3_nt: TGTGCCAGCAGCGGATGGGGTGCAACTAATGAAAAACTGTTTTTT
v_call: TRBV7-9; j_call: TRBJ2-7; cdr3_length: 19; d_call: TRBD2; clone_size: -; cdr3_aa: CASRPGTSGAGLVTYEQYF; cdr3_nt: TGTGCCAGCAGACCCGGGACCTCGGGTGCAGGACTAGTCACCTACGAGCAGTACTTC
v_call: TRBV5-1; j_call: TRBJ2-1; cdr3_length: 15; d_call: -; clone_size: -; cdr3_aa: CASSLGASSYNEQFF; cdr3_nt: TGCGCCAGCAGCTTGGGCGCCAGCTCCTACAATGAGCAGTTCTTC
v_call: TRBV9; j_call: TRBJ1-2; cdr3_length: 11; d_call: -; clone_size: -; cdr3_aa: CASAAGNGYTF; cdr3_nt: TGTGCCAGCGCCGCCGGTAACGGCTACACCTTC
v_call: TRBV2; j_call: TRBJ2-5; cdr3_length: 13; d_call: -; clone_size: -; cdr3_aa: CASSLSVEETQYF; cdr3_nt: TGTGCCAGCAGTCTAAGTGTTGAAGAGACCCAGTACTTC
v_call: TRBV27; j_call: TRBJ1-2; cdr3_length: 14; d_call: TRBD1; clone_size: -; cdr3_aa: CASTPTGGNYGYTF; cdr3_nt: TGTGCCAGCACCCCGACAGGGGGCAACTATGGCTACACCTTC
v_call: TRBV7-9; j_call: TRBJ2-5; cdr3_length: 14; d_call: -; clone_size: -; cdr3_aa: CASSLRTDRETQYF; cdr3_nt: TGTGCCAGCAGCCTTCGGACAGACCGGGAGACCCAGTACTTC
v_call: TRBV10-3; j_call: TRBJ2-7; cdr3_length: 14; d_call: TRBD2; clone_size: -; cdr3_aa: CAISGTSESYEQYF; cdr3_nt: TGTGCCATCAGTGGGACTAGCGAGAGCTACGAGCAGTACTTC
v_call: TRBV5-8; j_call: TRBJ2-1; cdr3_length: 11; d_call: -; clone_size: -; cdr3_aa: CASSFSVGQFF; cdr3_nt: TGTGCCAGCAGCTTTAGTGTGGGGCAGTTCTTC
v_call: TRBV6-5; j_call: TRBJ2-7; cdr3_length: 13; d_call: TRBD1; clone_size: -; cdr3_aa: CASQSDRANEQYF; cdr3_nt: TGTGCCAGCCAATCGGACAGGGCAAACGAGCAGTACTTC
v_call: TRBV19; j_call: TRBJ1-5; cdr3_length: 14; d_call: -; clone_size: -; cdr3_aa: CASSVGAGSQPQHF; cdr3_nt: TGTGCCAGTAGTGTGGGGGCAGGGAGTCAGCCCCAGCATTTT
v_call: TRBV7-7; j_call: TRBJ1-5; cdr3_length: 16; d_call: TRBD1; clone_size: once; cdr3_aa: CASSHHRDRGTQPQHF; cdr3_nt: TGTGCCAGCAGCCACCACCGGGACAGGGGGACTCAGCCCCAGCATTTT
v_call: TRBV28; j_call: TRBJ2-1; cdr3_length: 14; d_call: -; clone_size: few; cdr3_aa: CASSLAWGGNEQFF; cdr3_nt: TGTGCCAGCAGTTTAGCTTGGGGCGGGAATGAGCAGTTCTTC
v_call: TRBV2; j_call: TRBJ2-1; cdr3_length: 17; d_call: TRBD2; clone_size: -; cdr3_aa: CASRPGLAGEGPNEQFF; cdr3_nt: TGTGCCAGCAGACCGGGACTAGCGGGAGAAGGCCCCAATGAGCAGTTCTTC
v_call: TRBV28; j_call: TRBJ1-5; cdr3_length: 15; d_call: TRBD1; clone_size: -; cdr3_aa: CASSLAGQGDVAQHF; cdr3_nt: TGTGCCAGCAGTTTAGCGGGACAGGGTGATGTGGCCCAGCATTTT
v_call: TRBV28; j_call: TRBJ2-3; cdr3_length: 15; d_call: TRBD2; clone_size: -; cdr3_aa: CASSFRLAVTDTQYF; cdr3_nt: TGTGCCAGCAGTTTCAGACTAGCGGTCACAGATACGCAGTATTTT
v_call: TRBV5-6; j_call: TRBJ1-1; cdr3_length: 14; d_call: -; clone_size: -; cdr3_aa: CASSPSGGNTEAFF; cdr3_nt: TGTGCCAGCAGCCCATCGGGGGGGAACACTGAAGCTTTCTTT
v_call: TRBV27; j_call: TRBJ1-6; cdr3_length: 14; d_call: -; clone_size: -; cdr3_aa: CASSLITVNSPLHF; cdr3_nt: TGTGCCAGCAGTTTAATTACCGTAAATTCACCCCTCCACTTT
v_call: TRBV29-1; j_call: TRBJ2-7; cdr3_length: 15; d_call: TRBD1; clone_size: -; cdr3_aa: CSVEARDSRAYEQYF; cdr3_nt: TGCAGCGTTGAAGCCCGGGACAGCCGGGCCTACGAGCAGTACTTC
v_call: TRBV7-8; j_call: TRBJ1-1; cdr3_length: 15; d_call: TRBD1; clone_size: -; cdr3_aa: CASSSPQGVNTEAFF; cdr3_nt: TGTGCCAGCAGCTCCCCACAGGGGGTGAACACTGAAGCTTTCTTT
v_call: TRBV7-9; j_call: TRBJ2-7; cdr3_length: 13; d_call: TRBD2; clone_size: -; cdr3_aa: CAFSSGGNGEQYF; cdr3_nt: TGTGCCTTCTCTAGCGGGGGCAATGGCGAGCAGTACTTC
v_call: TRBV20-1; j_call: TRBJ1-5; cdr3_length: 11; d_call: -; clone_size: -; cdr3_aa: CSAIVSGPQHF; cdr3_nt: TGCAGTGCTATCGTGTCTGGGCCCCAGCATTTT
v_call: TRBV19; j_call: TRBJ2-1; cdr3_length: 14; d_call: TRBD2; clone_size: -; cdr3_aa: CASKLAASYNEQFF; cdr3_nt: TGTGCCAGTAAGCTAGCGGCCTCCTACAATGAGCAGTTCTTC
v_call: TRBV7-9; j_call: TRBJ1-1; cdr3_length: 13; d_call: -; clone_size: -; cdr3_aa: CASSFPENTEAFF; cdr3_nt: TGTGCCAGCAGCTTCCCCGAGAACACTGAAGCTTTCTTT
v_call: TRBV27; j_call: TRBJ1-1; cdr3_length: 14; d_call: -; clone_size: -; cdr3_aa: CASSPERPNTEAFF; cdr3_nt: TGTGCCAGCAGTCCAGAACGGCCGAACACTGAAGCTTTCTTT
v_call: TRBV28; j_call: TRBJ2-5; cdr3_length: 15; d_call: TRBD2; clone_size: -; cdr3_aa: CASSLWRGAEETQYF; cdr3_nt: TGTGCCAGCAGTTTATGGCGGGGGGCTGAAGAGACCCAGTACTTC